The 3 T cell receptor beta chains reported below all come from one sample, sequenced in a study of radiotherapy plus CTLA-4 blockade in lung cancer. Sequencing used immunoSEQ multiplex PCR; TCRdb keeps in-frame clones, though not all of them. The table records more than 90,000 clones, approximately 84% of them present only once. Sequenced material: peripheral blood, taken from a patient treated with radiotherapy plus ipilimumab. The receptors were gathered from a human donor with non-small cell lung cancer who had a partial response to radiotherapy plus ipilimumab.

The genes are TRBV5-1 and TRBJ2-1; D gene ambiguous. The germline V gene has CDR1 SGHRS and CDR2 YFSETQ. The CDR3 runs 13 residues. Trimming left V 2 bases short and J 5 bases short, with 8 bases between. The CDR3 protein is CASSLELHNEQFF. The CDR3 nucleotides are TGCGCCAGCAGCTTAGAACTTCACAATGAGCAGTTCTTC.

V and J are TRBV6-5 and TRBJ2-5, with TRBD2 as a possible D gene (5 bases). The CDR3 contains 13 residues. Germline values: CDR1 MNHEY, CDR2 SVGAGI. Trimming took 2 bases from V and 3 from J, leaving 7 bases between them. The CDR3 reads CASSYRGKETQYF. The CDR3, as DNA: TGTGCCAGCAGTTACAGAGGGAAAGAGACCCAGTACTTC.

V and J are TRBV19 and TRBJ2-7; D remains ambiguous. Germline CDR1 is LNHDA and CDR2 is SQIVND (reference sequence). The CDR3 consists of 13 residues. The V end lost 5 bases, the J end lost 0 bases, and 8 bases lay between the germline ends. CDR3 sequence reads: CASSPGPSYEQYV. CDR3 sequence (DNA): TGTGCCAGTAGTCCAGGTCCCTCCTACGAGCAGTACGTC.